A single sample is the source of the 28 T cell receptor beta chains below, sequenced in a study of human T cells and chemical hapten exposure. Stated time point: patch test 2, 6 weeks after DPC sensitization. Treatment denoted: therapeutic diphenylcyclopropenone sensitization with weekly scalp DPC. MiXCR was run by TCRdb on the RACE reads, yielding one entry per CDR3 protein. The sample comprises more than 70,000 distinct CDR3 sequences, roughly 10% of which are singletons, and 1.6% rests with the top ten. The source was whole blood, collected in connection with sensitization to the hapten diphenylcyclopropenone (DPC). These TCRs come from a man younger than 35 with alopecia areata. Some clones in this sample may be carry-over from other donors' samples.

This clonotype was counted at least ten times. The genes are TRBV29-1 and TRBJ2-3; 9 positions agree with TRBD1. With V trimmed by 7 bases and J by 2 bases, 4 bases remained unmatched. This CDR3 is 13 amino acids long. CDR1 and CDR2 (germline): SQVTM, ANQGSEA. CDR3: CSARTGVTDTQYF. The CDR3 region has the DNA TGCAGCGCCAGGACAGGGGTCACAGATACGCAGTATTTT.

At least ten counts were recorded for this clonotype. This chain connects TRBV20-1 to TRBJ2-3; 8 bases map to TRBD1. Trimming removed 7 bases from V and 2 bases from J; junction bases left unmatched: 11. The germline CDR1 and CDR2 sequences are DFQATT and SNEGSKA (reference sequence). The CDR3 has 15 residues. The CDR3 region is CSDRVDRGTTDTQYF. In nucleotides, the CDR3 is TGCAGTGACAGGGTCGACAGGGGAACCACAGATACGCAGTATTTT.

This clonotype was observed many times. This chain connects TRBV3-1 to TRBJ1-2; maybe TRBD1 (6 bases). V lost 4 bases and J lost 2, with 14 bases in between. The CDR3 runs to 15 residues. Germline V gives CDR1 LGHDT, CDR2 YNNKEL (reference sequence). In DNA, the CDR3 is TGTGCCAGCAGCCTGACGTCTGGGACAAACTATGGCTACACCTTC. As protein: CASSLTSGTNYGYTF.

This clonotype occurred many times. The rearrangement links TRBV2 to TRBJ2-2; TRBD1 matches at 7 bases. CDR1 SNHLY and CDR2 FYNNEI come from the germline V gene. The CDR3 has 15 residues. Trimming at V came to 6 bases and at J to 4 bases, leaving 8 bases not matched to a gene. In nucleotides, the CDR3 is TGTGCCAGCAGCTTGGGACAGTCGGGCACCGGGGAGCTGTTTTTT. It specifies CASSLGQSGTGELFF.

The V gene is TRBV4-2, the J gene TRBJ2-2; the D gene is possibly TRBD2 (5 bases). The CDR3 sequence is 15 residues long. Per germline, CDR1 LGHNA and CDR2 YNFKEQ. Trimming took off 0 bases at V and 4 bases at J, with 9 bases between the two ends. The CDR3: CASSQDEGLTGELFF. As DNA, the CDR3 is TGTGCCAGCAGCCAAGATGAGGGTCTCACCGGGGAGCTGTTTTTT.

V is TRBV4-1 and J is TRBJ2-5; 10 bases line up with TRBD1. Trimming removed 4 bases from V and 2 bases from J; junction bases left unmatched: 7. The CDR3 is 16 amino acids. Germline CDR1 is MGHRA and CDR2 is YSYEKL. The CDR3 reads CASSPAPGQGQETQYF. In DNA, the CDR3 is TGCGCCAGCAGCCCCGCACCGGGACAGGGGCAAGAGACCCAGTACTTC.

In this sample, this clonotype turned up many times. The chain recombines TRBV6-4 with TRBJ2-7; 12 bases map to TRBD1. Germline V gene data show CDR1 as MRHNA and CDR2 as SNTAGT. The CDR3 length is 16 residues. Unmatched junction bases numbered 8, after V lost 3 bases and J lost 5 bases. The CDR3 DNA is TGTGCCAGCAGTGAGGGGCCGGGACAGGGGGCCGACGAGCAGTACTTC. Its protein is CASSEGPGQGADEQYF.

The chain employs TRBV11-2 and TRBJ2-1; no reliable D call. From germline, CDR1 is SGHAT and CDR2 FQNNGV. This CDR3 is 19 amino acids long. V gave up 2 bases and J gave up 0 bases, with 20 bases separating them. The CDR3 loop reads CASSLYDHIIQSSYNEQFF. CDR3 in DNA: TGTGCCAGCAGCTTATACGATCATATTATCCAGAGCTCCTACAATGAGCAGTTCTTC.

The rearrangement joins TRBV18 to TRBJ2-7, with TRBD1 matching 8 bases. Trimming at V came to 6 bases and at J to 7 bases, leaving 14 bases not matched to a gene. Germline V gene lookup returns CDR1 KGHSH and CDR2 LQKENI. The CDR3 runs to 15 residues. The CDR3: CASSLRSGQGLEQYF. CDR3 DNA: TGTGCCAGCTCGCTTCGGTCAGGACAGGGCCTGGAGCAGTACTTC.

This CDR3 is CASSEGGAIDGYTF. The CDR3 region has the DNA TGTGCCAGCAGTGAAGGGGGGGCAATTGATGGCTACACCTTC. V is TRBV6-4 and J is TRBJ1-2; possible D gene TRBD1, 6 bases. Germline values: CDR1 MRHNA, CDR2 SNTAGT. Between the trimmed V and J ends, which lost 3 bases and 6 bases, there was a span of 14 bases. This CDR3 spans 14 amino acids.

This clonotype was counted many times. The chain combines TRBV7-3 with TRBJ2-1; 9 bases are a match to TRBD1. V lost 5 bases to trimming and J lost 3 bases; unmatched junction nucleotides: 8. This CDR3 region has 16 residues. Per the germline V gene, CDR1 is SGHTA and CDR2 is FQGTGA. CDR3 region: CASSQGQGRIYNEQFF. Here the CDR3 DNA reads TGTGCCAGCAGCCAAGGACAGGGGCGGATCTACAATGAGCAGTTCTTC.

In its sample, this clonotype was seen a few times. The chain links TRBV7-2 to TRBJ2-5, with unresolved D. CDR1 and CDR2 from the germline V gene are SGHTA and FQGNSA. V was cut by 3 bases and J by 4 bases, with 12 bases left in between. The CDR3 totals 14 residues. The CDR3 DNA is TGTGCCAGCAGCTTTGACCTGCGGCCAGAGACCCAGTACTTC. Its protein product is CASSFDLRPETQYF.

V usage is TRBV2 and J usage is TRBJ1-1; the match to TRBD1 covers 7 bases. Germline V gene sequence: CDR1 SNHLY, CDR2 FYNNEI. The CDR3 sequence is 16 residues long. V lost 10 bases to trimming and J lost 3 bases; unmatched junction nucleotides: 17. The CDR3 DNA follows: TGTGCCACACTCATTTACAGGGGCCTCCTCTACACTGAAGCTTTCTTT. It codes for CATLIYRGLLYTEAFF.

About this clonotype itself: One end of the junction is discordant with germline, which a read error may explain. The chain carries TRBV5-4 and TRBJ1-2, with D possibly being TRBD1 (5 bases). The CDR3 has 16 residues. Germline loops: CDR1 SGHNT, CDR2 YYREEE (reference sequence). CDR3 in amino acids: CVSSLEGPESDYGYTF. CDR3 DNA sequence: TGTGTCAGCAGCCTGGAGGGGCCTGAATCCGACTATGGCTACACCTTC.

V and J are TRBV4-3 and TRBJ2-5; TRBD1 matches 7 bases. Losses at the gene ends were 5 bases for V and 1 base for J; bases not matched to a gene: 7. This CDR3 spans 15 amino acids. Germline lookup yields CDR1 LGHNA and CDR2 YSLEER. The CDR3 DNA is TGCGCCAGCAGCTTCACGGGGACAGCCCAAGAGACCCAGTACTTC. Its translation is CASSFTGTAQETQYF.

Many counts were recorded for this clonotype. The V call is TRBV18, the J call TRBJ1-3, with D hard to call. V dropped 6 bases and J dropped 0 bases, with 9 bases sitting between them. This CDR3 comprises 14 residues. Germline-derived CDR1 and CDR2 are KGHSH and LQKENI. The CDR3 loop is CASSPGNSGNTIYF. CDR3 bases: TGTGCCAGCTCGCCTGGAAACTCTGGAAACACCATATATTTT.

This clonotype was recorded at least ten times. The chain links TRBV5-1 to TRBJ2-1, with TRBD2 matching 13 bases. Looked up from germline, CDR1 is SGHRS and CDR2 is YFSETQ. The J segment lost 0 bases and the V segment lost 4 bases, leaving 10 bases of the junction unmatched. The CDR3 is made up of 19 amino acids. The CDR3 region is CASSLPPGTSGDSYNEQFF. The CDR3 bases are TGCGCCAGCAGCCTCCCCCCCGGGACTAGCGGGGACTCCTACAATGAGCAGTTCTTC.

This clonotype appeared many times. This chain connects TRBV5-1 to TRBJ2-6; no definite D call. Trimming took 0 bases from V and 2 from J, leaving 12 bases between them. The CDR3 contains 17 residues. Germline loops: CDR1 SGHRS, CDR2 YFSETQ. CDR3 amino acids: CASSLDPRKTGANVLTF. In DNA, the CDR3 is TGCGCCAGCAGCTTGGACCCCCGGAAGACTGGGGCCAACGTCCTGACTTTC.

V and J are TRBV18 and TRBJ1-5; D is unclear. Trimming cost V 5 bases and J 0 bases, with 8 bases left between them. Per germline, CDR1 KGHSH and CDR2 LQKENI. The CDR3 extends over 14 amino acids. CDR3 sequence reads: CASSWQNSNQPQHF. In DNA form, the CDR3 reads TGTGCCAGCTCATGGCAGAATAGCAATCAGCCCCAGCATTTT.

The chain combines TRBV12-5 with TRBJ2-5; D uncertain. This CDR3 contains 14 residues. V was shortened by 4 bases and J by 3 bases, with 12 bases between the two germline ends. Germline lookup yields CDR1 LGHNT and CDR2 FRNRAP. The CDR3 coding sequence is TGTGCTAGTGGTTACCAGGACGGAGAAGAGACCCAGTACTTC. Translation: CASGYQDGEETQYF. The complete variable domain, with remaining parts taken from reference TRBV12-5 and TRBJ2-5, reads DARVTQTPRHKVTEMGQEVTMRCQPILGHNTVFWYRQTMMQGLELLAYFRNRAPLDDSGMPKDRFSAEMPDATLATLKIQPSEPRDSAVYFCASGYQDGEETQYFGPGTRLLVL.

This chain joins TRBV29-1 and TRBJ1-2; no clear D. Looked up from germline, CDR1 is SQVTM and CDR2 is ANQGSEA. The CDR3 is made up of 12 amino acids. With 0 bases removed from V and 8 bases from J, the gap between germline ends came to 10 bases. This CDR3 reads CSVEEGQYGYTF. CDR3 coding DNA: TGCAGCGTTGAAGAGGGTCAATACGGCTACACCTTC.

Comments on this clonotype: Just one base apart from a much larger clone, this may be a read error. The chain has TRBV29-1 and TRBJ2-5; D ambiguous. The CDR3 runs to 12 residues. Germline CDR1 SQVTM, CDR2 ANQGSEA. The ends were cut back, 7 bases at V and 3 bases at J, with 12 bases in the middle. For the CDR3, the DNA is TGCAGCGCTCTACCTGATGAAGAGACCCAGTACTTC. Amino acids: CSALPDEETQYF.

This clonotype has a count of ten or more. J is TRBJ1-6 and V is TRBV4-3; D might be TRBD1 (5 bases). Germline loops: CDR1 LGHNA, CDR2 YSLEER. The V end lost 4 bases, the J end lost 6 bases, and 13 bases lay between the germline ends. The CDR3 is made up of 15 amino acids. CDR3 amino acids: CASSRETVTNSPLHF. DNA for the CDR3: TGCGCCAGCAGCCGAGAGACAGTTACTAATTCACCCCTCCACTTT.

This clonotype was seen a few times. This rearrangement joins TRBV24-1 to TRBJ2-1; tentative D call: TRBD1 (6 bases). Germline lookup yields CDR1 KGHDR and CDR2 SFDVKD. The CDR3 runs 13 residues. With 5 bases removed from V and 5 bases from J, the gap between germline ends came to 9 bases. In DNA, the CDR3 is TGTGCCACCAGTGGGCAGGGGAACAATGAGCAGTTCTTC. Translating gives CATSGQGNNEQFF.

The CDR3 nucleotides are TGCGCCAGCTCTTTTGGACAGACCCACTCCTACAATGAGCAGTTCTTC. Translation gives CASSFGQTHSYNEQFF. The genes are TRBV5-1 and TRBJ2-1; the D gene is possibly TRBD1 (6 bases). Germline V gene data show CDR1 as SGHRS and CDR2 as YFSETQ. Trimming stripped 7 bases from V and 0 bases from J, with 17 bases between. CDR3 size: 16 residues.

This clonotype was picked up many times. The CDR3 DNA reads as TGCGCCAGCAGCCAAGCTAGCGGGGGACGAGAGACCCAGTACTTC. Its protein product is CASSQASGGRETQYF. This sequence joins TRBV4-3 and TRBJ2-5; 10 bases fit TRBD2. The junction had 3 bases not matched to a gene; V was cut back by 1 base and J by 4 bases. CDR1 is LGHNA, CDR2 YSLEER, per germline. The CDR3 covers 15 residues.

In regard to this clonotype: With a much larger clone just one base away, this may be a read error. The J gene is TRBJ1-4, the V gene TRBV5-8; D uncertain. The CDR3 is 14 amino acids. Germline CDR1 reads SGHTS; CDR2 reads YDEGEE. Here the CDR3 reads CVSSLARPDEKLFF. CDR3 in DNA: TGTGTCAGCAGCTTGGCCCGTCCCGATGAAAAACTGTTTTTT.

This clonotype was observed a few times. The chain has TRBV6-2 or TRBV6-3 and TRBJ2-2, with D perhaps TRBD1 (6 bases). Trimming shortened V by 4 bases and J by 4 bases, and 13 bases separated the two germline ends. This CDR3 contains 15 residues. Germline lookup yields CDR1 MNHEY and CDR2 SVGEGT. The CDR3 reads CASSFDRLGTGELFF. The CDR3 DNA follows: TGTGCCAGCAGTTTCGACAGGTTAGGCACCGGGGAGCTGTTTTTT.